This is a list of T cell receptor beta chains from one sample in a study of breast tumors, draining lymph nodes, adjacent tissues. In TCRdb, the multiplex PCR reads were re-called with MiXCR into one record per CDR3 protein. The sample has roughly 25,000 distinct CDR3 sequences, 60% to 70% seen once; the top ten hold less than 25%. The sequencing input was tumor-adjacent breast tissue. These receptors came from a female donor with breast cancer. Some clones in this sample may be carry-over from other donors' samples. The CDR3 runs from the conserved cysteine through the conserved F or W. The order of the fields is V gene, J gene, clone size, D gene, CDR3 DNA, CDR3 protein. The D gene is left open where the match is weak. The size field is filled for only some rows; it gives once, few, many or a size class.

v_call: TRBV7-2; j_call: TRBJ1-2; clone_size: NA; d_call: NA; cdr3_nt: TGTGCCAGCAGCCCCGCGGGGCGCGGCTACACCTTC; cdr3_aa: CASSPAGRGYTF
v_call: TRBV4-1; j_call: TRBJ2-5; clone_size: once; d_call: TRBD2; cdr3_nt: TGCGCCAGCAGCCTGGGACTAGCGGGAGGGGAGACCCAGTACTTC; cdr3_aa: CASSLGLAGGETQYF
v_call: TRBV6-6; j_call: TRBJ1-4; clone_size: NA; d_call: TRBD1; cdr3_nt: TGTGCCAGCAGCGCCGGGACAGGGTTTCTCATAGATGAAAAACTGTTTTTT; cdr3_aa: CASSAGTGFLIDEKLFF
v_call: TRBV7-8; j_call: TRBJ2-1; clone_size: medium-sized; d_call: TRBD2; cdr3_nt: TGTGCCAGCAGCCTGAGCGGGAACAATGAGCAGTTCTTC; cdr3_aa: CASSLSGNNEQFF
v_call: TRBV5-6; j_call: TRBJ2-7; clone_size: NA; d_call: TRBD1; cdr3_nt: TGTGCCAGCAGCTTGGCAGGACAGGGAGTGGGGGAGCAGTACTTC; cdr3_aa: CASSLAGQGVGEQYF
v_call: TRBV4-1; j_call: TRBJ2-7; clone_size: NA; d_call: NA; cdr3_nt: TGCGCCAGCAGCTACGCGGGGAGCGGCGAGCAGTACTTC; cdr3_aa: CASSYAGSGEQYF
v_call: TRBV20-1; j_call: TRBJ2-2; clone_size: once; d_call: TRBD2; cdr3_nt: TGCAGTGCTAGTGGGGGGACTAGCGGGAAAACGAACACCGGGGAGCTGTTTTTT; cdr3_aa: CSASGGTSGKTNTGELFF
v_call: TRBV7-6; j_call: TRBJ1-6; clone_size: NA; d_call: TRBD1; cdr3_nt: TGTGCCAGCAGCTTAGCTGCAGGGGGCAGGTCAAGGTCACCCCTCCACTTT; cdr3_aa: CASSLAAGGRSRSPLHF
v_call: TRBV5-4; j_call: TRBJ2-3; clone_size: NA; d_call: NA; cdr3_nt: TGTGCCAGCAACCAAGACACAGATACGCAGTATTTT; cdr3_aa: CASNQDTDTQYF
v_call: TRBV7-8; j_call: TRBJ2-2; clone_size: NA; d_call: NA; cdr3_nt: TGTGCCAGCAGCTTAGGGCTACCCGGGGAGCTGTTTTTT; cdr3_aa: CASSLGLPGELFF
v_call: TRBV20-1; j_call: TRBJ1-3; clone_size: medium-sized; d_call: NA; cdr3_nt: TGCAGTGCTAGGAACGCCGACTCTGGAAACACCATATATTTT; cdr3_aa: CSARNADSGNTIYF
v_call: TRBV20-1; j_call: TRBJ2-7; clone_size: medium-sized; d_call: TRBD1; cdr3_nt: TGCAGTGCTAGAGCGGACAGGGGGGTTGGGTACGAGCAGTACTTC; cdr3_aa: CSARADRGVGYEQYF
v_call: TRBV20-1; j_call: TRBJ1-2; clone_size: medium-sized; d_call: NA; cdr3_nt: TGCAGTGCTAGTGGCGGGACTAACTATGGCTACACCTTC; cdr3_aa: CSASGGTNYGYTF
v_call: TRBV19; j_call: TRBJ1-2; clone_size: medium-sized; d_call: NA; cdr3_nt: TGTGCCAGTAGTAGCCCCGGGGGTTCGCTCTATGGCTACACCTTC; cdr3_aa: CASSSPGGSLYGYTF